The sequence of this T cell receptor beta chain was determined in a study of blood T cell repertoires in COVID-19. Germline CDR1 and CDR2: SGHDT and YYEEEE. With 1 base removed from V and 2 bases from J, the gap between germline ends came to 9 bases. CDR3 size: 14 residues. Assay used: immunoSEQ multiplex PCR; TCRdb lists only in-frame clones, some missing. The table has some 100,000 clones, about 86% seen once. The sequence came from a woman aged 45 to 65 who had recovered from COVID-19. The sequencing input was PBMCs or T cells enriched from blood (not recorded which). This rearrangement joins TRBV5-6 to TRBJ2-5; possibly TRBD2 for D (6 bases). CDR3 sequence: CASSLSRGQETQYF. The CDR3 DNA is TGTGCCAGCAGCTTGAGTCGGGGGCAAGAGACCCAGTACTTC.